Shown below are 7 T cell receptor beta chains from a single sample sequenced in a study of shared clonotypes between healthy human individuals. TCRdb's copy holds only in-frame clones and misses some; the assay was immunoSEQ multiplex PCR. In the table there are millions of clones, approximately 93% of which are singletons. Source material: naive CD4+ T cells from PBMCs. Noted subset: CD45RA+ positively selected. The receptors were sampled from a man aged 18 to 30 in good health. Some clones in this sample may be carry-over from other donors' samples.

This sequence joins TRBV18 and TRBJ1-3, with TRBD1 identical over 8 bases. Germline assignment: CDR1 KGHSH and CDR2 LQKENI. There are 15 residues in the CDR3. With 2 bases clipped from V and 2 bases from J, the junction kept 2 bases outside the gene matches. The CDR3 here is CASSPTGGPGNTIYF. The DNA for the CDR3 is TGTGCCAGCTCACCAACAGGGGGACCTGGAAACACCATATATTTT.

This chain connects TRBV30 to TRBJ1-6, with D maybe TRBD1 (6 bases). Trimming pared 0 bases from V and 14 bases from J, leaving 17 bases between. The germline V gene has CDR1 GTSNPN and CDR2 SVGIG (reference sequence). This CDR3 is built from 14 residues. The CDR3, as DNA: TGTGCCTGGAGTGTACTTCAGGGGTTTTCTTCCCTCCACTTT. Residues: CAWSVLQGFSSLHF.

The chain carries TRBV27 and TRBJ2-1, with TRBD1 identical over 10 bases. Per the germline V gene, CDR1 is MNHEY and CDR2 is SMNVEV (reference sequence). The CDR3 totals 13 residues. V shed 4 bases and J 13 bases; nucleotides not matched to a gene: 7. As DNA, the CDR3 is TGTGCCAGCAGTTGGGGACAGGGGAGTCGTCAGTTCTTC. The encoded protein is CASSWGQGSRQFF.

This clone was counted a single time. The rearrangement links TRBV7-9 to TRBJ1-2, with 7 nucleotides matching TRBD1. Germline CDR1 reads SEHNR; CDR2 reads FQNEAQ (reference sequence). V lost 5 bases, J lost 8 bases, and 11 bases stayed unmatched. The CDR3 extends over 14 amino acids. In DNA, the CDR3 is TGTGCCAGCAGCCCAGGGGAACAGGGGCGAGGCTACACCTTC. This gives the protein CASSPGEQGRGYTF.

The chain employs TRBV14 and TRBJ2-3, with 7 bases aligning to TRBD1. Looked up from germline, CDR1 is SGHDN and CDR2 is FVKESK. Losses at the gene ends were 6 bases for V and 0 bases for J; bases not matched to a gene: 6. CDR3 length equals 15 residues. The CDR3 loop is CASSHRGPSTDTQYF. The CDR3 coding sequence is TGTGCCAGCAGTCACAGGGGTCCTAGCACAGATACGCAGTATTTT.

Comments on this clone: In the same sample, other DNA sequences code for this CDR3. The chain combines TRBV20-1 with TRBJ2-7, with TRBD1 as a possible D gene (6 bases). Germline values: CDR1 DFQATT, CDR2 SNEGSKA (reference sequence). This CDR3 spans 11 amino acids. Trimming left V 5 bases short and J 2 bases short, with 7 bases between. The CDR3 DNA reads TGCAGTGCTCCAGGGGCCTACGAGCAGTACTTC. Protein sequence: CSAPGAYEQYF.

The chain recombines TRBV20-1 with TRBJ2-3; D is uncertain. Germline CDR1 is DFQATT and CDR2 is SNEGSKA (reference sequence). The CDR3 totals 11 residues. The ends were cut back, 2 bases at V and 14 bases at J, with 14 bases in the middle. The CDR3 DNA sequence: TGCAGTGCTAGAACGTGGGTTTCAGGGTATTTT. It yields the protein CSARTWVSGYF.